These 19 T cell receptor beta chains were all obtained from the same sample, sequenced in a study of beta chain features in type 1 diabetes. The entirety of the isolated RNA underwent reverse transcription, so expressed TCRB transcripts were sequenced. TCRdb's copy holds only in-frame clones and misses some; the assay was immunoSEQ multiplex PCR. The table lists some 360,000 clones, around 19% of them singletons. The specimen was naive CD4+ T cells from blood. The receptors were sampled from a woman between 18 and 30 years old in good health.

The CDR3 region has the DNA TGTGCCACCAGCAGACACAAGTCGCGGGATCAGCCCCAGCATTTT. Translating gives CATSRHKSRDQPQHF. This chain joins TRBV15 and TRBJ1-5; D ambiguous. V was clipped by 2 bases and J by 5 bases, with 13 bases between them. Germline V CDR1 and CDR2: LNHNV, YYDKDF (reference sequence). CDR3 length: 15 amino acids.

The chain is built from TRBV15 and TRBJ1-1, with 12 positions matching TRBD1. This CDR3 contains 16 residues. Germline CDR1 reads LNHNV; CDR2 reads YYDKDF (reference sequence). V was clipped by 5 bases and J by 0 bases; unmatched bases: 4. The CDR3 DNA reads TGTGCCACCAGCTGGGACAGGGGGCTTTTGAACACTGAAGCTTTCTTT. It encodes CATSWDRGLLNTEAFF.

The V call is TRBV5-1, the J call TRBJ1-4, with D unclear. CDR1 and CDR2 from the germline V gene are SGHRS and YFSETQ. This CDR3 spans 15 amino acids. V was shortened by 2 bases and J by 8 bases, with 16 bases between the two germline ends. CDR3 amino acids: CASSLPGSEREKLFF. The CDR3 nucleotides read TGCGCCAGCAGCTTACCGGGATCCGAACGGGAAAAACTGTTTTTT.

The chain combines TRBV4-1 with TRBJ2-1; 8 positions match TRBD1. Unmatched junction bases numbered 9, after V lost 4 bases and J lost 7 bases. The CDR3 length is 15 residues. In germline, CDR1 is MGHRA, CDR2 YSYEKL. Here the CDR3 DNA reads TGCGCCAGCAGCCCCGGGCAGGGGGCGAAGAATGAGCAGTTCTTC. It encodes CASSPGQGAKNEQFF.

The rearrangement uses TRBV19 and TRBJ2-3; perhaps TRBD2 as D (6 bases). The germline gives CDR1 LNHDA, CDR2 SQIVND (reference sequence). Trimming left V 7 bases short and J 0 bases short, with 14 bases between. This CDR3 region has 15 residues. The CDR3 DNA reads as TGTGCCAGTACCACCCGAGGGACTAGCACAGATACGCAGTATTTT. Translation: CASTTRGTSTDTQYF.

This clone has just a few counts. J is TRBJ2-7 and V is TRBV11-2; TRBD1 matches at 7 bases. The CDR3 is 17 amino acids. CDR1 and CDR2 from the germline V gene are SGHAT and FQNNGV. V trimming: 8 bases; J trimming: 4 bases; junction bases outside the gene matches: 20. Here the CDR3 reads CASLSSDLTRQGYEQYF. CDR3 sequence (DNA): TGTGCCAGCCTAAGTAGCGACCTAACCCGACAGGGATACGAGCAGTACTTC.

This clone appeared a few times. The chain links TRBV18 to TRBJ2-1; maybe TRBD1 (6 bases). Germline V gene lookup returns CDR1 KGHSH and CDR2 LQKENI. The V end lost 3 bases, the J end lost 7 bases, and 16 bases lay between the germline ends. The CDR3 is 15 residues long. CDR3 region: CASSPRTGNRNEQFF. For the CDR3, the DNA is TGTGCCAGCTCACCCCGTACAGGGAACAGGAATGAGCAGTTCTTC.

The chain combines TRBV18 with TRBJ1-2; 9 bases map to TRBD1. CDR3 length: 14 amino acids. V dropped 3 bases and J dropped 6; count of bases not matched to a gene: 5. Germline V CDR1 and CDR2: KGHSH, LQKENI. Written as DNA, the CDR3 is TGTGCCAGCTCACCCGGGACAGGGAGGGATGGCTACACCTTC. It encodes CASSPGTGRDGYTF.

This clone was seen a few times. The rearrangement uses TRBV6-1 and TRBJ2-4; the match to TRBD1 covers 9 bases. The CDR3 consists of 14 residues. V was pared by 4 bases and J by 6 bases, with 4 bases of the junction left unmatched. Germline lookup yields CDR1 MNHNS and CDR2 SASEGT. CDR3 DNA: TGTGCCAGCAGTGGCGGGACAGGGAGAAACATTCAGTACTTC. Translating it yields CASSGGTGRNIQYF.

In its sample, this clone was seen a few times. The chain employs TRBV9 and TRBJ2-2, with D tentatively TRBD2 (5 bases). Trimming shortened V by 2 bases and J by 4 bases, and 18 bases separated the two germline ends. Germline CDR1 SGDLS, CDR2 YYNGEE. The CDR3 extends over 17 amino acids. CDR3 sequence reads: CASSVTTSPGITGELFF. For the CDR3, the DNA is TGTGCCAGCAGCGTTACGACTTCCCCCGGGATCACCGGGGAGCTGTTTTTT.

This clone came up a few times. V is TRBV7-8 and J is TRBJ2-7; possibly TRBD2 for D (5 bases). The CDR3 extends over 14 amino acids. Germline V gene lookup returns CDR1 SGHVS and CDR2 FQNEAQ. Trimming took off 2 bases at V and 5 bases at J, with 13 bases between the two ends. DNA for the CDR3: TGTGCCAGCAGCTTAAGGGCGCGGGCAGACGAGCAGTACTTC. It specifies CASSLRARADEQYF.

A few counts support this clone. The chain joins TRBV7-9 to TRBJ1-2; 8 nucleotides match TRBD1. The V gene's germline CDR1 is SEHNR and CDR2 FQNEAQ (reference sequence). The V segment lost 5 bases and the J segment 4 bases; nucleotides outside the gene matches: 9. CDR3 length equals 15 residues. CDR3 coding DNA: TGTGCCAGCAGCCTGGGACAGGTGGGGTCCTATGGCTACACCTTC. This codes for CASSLGQVGSYGYTF. The complete variable domain, with remaining parts taken from reference TRBV7-9 and TRBJ1-2, reads DTGVSQNPRHKITKRGQNVTFRCDPISEHNRLYWYRQTLGQGPEFLTYFQNEAQLEKSRLLSDRFSAERPKGSFSTLEIQRTEQGDSAMYLCASSLGQVGSYGYTFGSGTRLTVV.

The sample holds a few counts of this clone. V is TRBV30 and J is TRBJ2-6; no definite D call. V was clipped by 3 bases and J by 0 bases, with 9 bases between them. This CDR3 contains 15 residues. CDR1 and CDR2 (germline): GTSNPN, SVGIG (reference sequence). As DNA, the CDR3 is TGTGCCTGGAGGCGCTACGGCTCTGGGGCCAACGTCCTGACTTTC. Translating gives CAWRRYGSGANVLTF. Supplemented by reference TRBV30 and TRBJ2-6, the full variable domain reads SQTIHQWPATLVQPVGSPLSLECTVEGTSNPNLYWYRQAAGRGLQLLFYSVGIGQISSEVPQNLSASRPQDRQFILSSKKLLLSDSGFYLCAWRRYGSGANVLTFGAGSRLTVL.

This clone has more than one count but fewer than ten. The J gene is TRBJ1-1, the V gene TRBV30; D is possibly TRBD1 (6 bases). Trimming removed 8 bases from V and 0 bases from J, with 10 bases in between. CDR3 length: 12 amino acids. The germline gives CDR1 GTSNPN, CDR2 SVGIG (reference sequence). The DNA of the CDR3 is TGTGCCCTGGACAGCCTGAACACTGAAGCTTTCTTT. This encodes CALDSLNTEAFF.

This chain joins TRBV7-9 and TRBJ2-6; tentatively, D is TRBD1 (5 bases). The germline gives CDR1 SEHNR, CDR2 FQNEAQ (reference sequence). There are 15 residues in the CDR3. The germline V and J ends were trimmed by 6 bases and 1 base, with 10 bases remaining between them. In nucleotides, the CDR3 is TGTGCCAGCAGACAGCAGGGATCTGGGGCCAACGTCCTGACTTTC. This translates into CASRQQGSGANVLTF.

V gene TRBV30 combines with J gene TRBJ1-1; D not resolved. V lost 5 bases and J 1 base, leaving 14 bases between the germline ends. Germline CDR1 reads GTSNPN; CDR2 reads SVGIG (reference sequence). This CDR3 has 14 residues. The CDR3 DNA reads TGTGCCTGGTATCTAGGAGCGGGGAACACTGAAGCTTTCTTT. This translates into CAWYLGAGNTEAFF. Complete variable domain (other parts from reference TRBV30 and TRBJ1-1): SQTIHQWPATLVQPVGSPLSLECTVEGTSNPNLYWYRQAAGRGLQLLFYSVGIGQISSEVPQNLSASRPQDRQFILSSKKLLLSDSGFYLCAWYLGAGNTEAFFGQGTRLTVV.

This clone was detected only a few times. This sequence joins TRBV7-2 and TRBJ2-1; 10 bases match TRBD1. V was pared by 7 bases and J by 4 bases, with 7 bases of the junction left unmatched. This CDR3 is 15 amino acids long. Germline loops: CDR1 SGHTA, CDR2 FQGNSA. Here the CDR3 reads CASTPMGQGYNEQFF. The CDR3 coding sequence is TGTGCCAGCACCCCCATGGGACAGGGGTACAATGAGCAGTTCTTC.

V is TRBV7-3 and J is TRBJ2-7; 9 bases agree with TRBD1. Losses at the gene ends were 5 bases for V and 3 bases for J; bases not matched to a gene: 8. CDR1 SGHTA and CDR2 FQGTGA come from the germline V gene. The CDR3 runs 15 residues. CDR3 nucleotide sequence: TGTGCCAGCAGCCCATCACCGGGACAGGGCTACGAGCAGTACTTC. It encodes CASSPSPGQGYEQYF.

The chain recombines TRBV5-4 with TRBJ1-2; 7 positions match TRBD1. This CDR3 comprises 13 residues. After removal of 3 bases from V and 8 bases from J, the junction contained 7 bases not matched to a gene. Germline-derived CDR1 and CDR2 are SGHNT and YYREEE (reference sequence). CDR3 residues: CASSSTGAHGYTF. The CDR3 bases are TGTGCCAGCAGCTCTACAGGGGCTCACGGCTACACCTTC. Complete variable domain (other parts from reference TRBV5-4 and TRBJ1-2): ETGVTQSPTHLIKTRGQQVTLRCSSQSGHNTVSWYQQALGQGPQFIFQYYREEENGRGNFPPRFSGLQFPNYSSELNVNALELDDSALYLCASSSTGAHGYTFGSGTRLTVV.